The T cell receptor beta chain under discussion was sequenced for a study of T-cell memory formation after mild COVID-19. The CDR3 covers 16 residues. Germline assignment: CDR1 SGDLS and CDR2 YYNGEE. Losses at the gene ends were 0 bases for V and 5 bases for J; bases not matched to a gene: 8. This clonotype has only a few counts. Antigen unknown. It was 5'RACE with constant-segment primers that produced the TCR alpha and TCR beta cDNA libraries, which carried sample barcodes and UMIs. TCRdb reanalysed the 5' RACE reads using MiXCR and keeps one entry per CDR3 protein. This table has 300,000 to 400,000 distinct CDR3 sequences, approximately 15% appearing once. Study-wide results and limits: A subset of responding clones appeared in pre-infection memory, suggesting cross-reactive memory joined. Researchers report contracting CD4+ clones mostly in CM and EM, with CD8+ clones in EMRA. Still unconfirmed is whether the second-wave clones peaking on day 37 recognized SARS-CoV-2.

This TCR was sampled from a young man who had mild COVID-19 (a few samples of this study predate the infection). Cell type and time point are not known. V is TRBV9 and J is TRBJ2-1, with 7 bases aligning to TRBD1. The sequenced sample consisted of PBMCs or a T cell subset sorted from them (not recorded which). CDR3 sequence reads: CASSVGERGRNNEQFF. The CDR3 DNA follows: TGTGCCAGCAGCGTAGGAGAAAGGGGGCGAAACAATGAGCAGTTCTTC.